A single T cell receptor beta chain is shown here with its context. The data derive from a study of blood T cell repertoires in COVID-19. V lost 1 base, J lost 4 bases, and 14 bases lay in between. The CDR3 contains 16 residues. The germline gives CDR1 SGDLS, CDR2 YYNGEE. TCRdb's table, derived via immunoSEQ multiplex PCR, lists solely in-frame clones and lacks some. The repertoire holds tens of thousands of clones, with about 77% as singletons. The source is a man between 65 and 85 years old with COVID-19, enrolled during active disease. What was sequenced was peripheral blood. V and J are TRBV9 and TRBJ1-4, with a weak D call TRBD1 (6 bases). The CDR3 DNA reads as TGTGCCAGCAGCGTATCTGGACAGACCATTAATGAAAAACTGTTTTTT. This translates into CASSVSGQTINEKLFF.